This T cell receptor (beta chain) was sequenced in a study of blood T cell repertoires in COVID-19 (dated by TCRdb to about 2020). Broadly, across the study: Collaborator samples came from the United States, Italy and Spain and covered acute and convalescent phases of COVID-19. The repertoires were released in a freely available public database intended as a resource for research on the immune response to SARS-CoV-2. Where available, HLA class I and class II types were taken from metadata supplied by the sample provider and were not determined by assay-based typing. The material from the prospective study consisted of cDNA or gDNA derived from T cells, B-cell-depleted T cells, or PBMCs. Deeply sampled blood TCRbeta repertoires from subjects exposed to, actively infected with, or recovered from COVID-19 were included in the dataset. Samples came from the ongoing ImmuneRACE study (first 160 participants) plus 1,254 subjects from 6 global collaborators. The sample metadata nearly always contained a de-identified subject ID, COVID-19 status, age in years and sex.

V is pruned by 6 bases and J by 3 bases, leaving 7 bases of the junction without a gene match. CDR1 MNHEY and CDR2 SVGAGI are derived from the germline V gene. Measured from the cysteine to the phenylalanine, the CDR3 is 14 residues long. CDR3 DNA only is kept here, 42 bases in frame from base 1. General study outcomes and caveats: The quantity of clinical and demographic metadata differed by source and by participant and was supplied without curation.

TCRbeta CDR3 regions were amplified from genomic DNA using the immunoSEQ Assay, a bias-controlled multiplex PCR. As for how the authors treated the data: The number of nucleated cells in each sample was estimated from the amplification of reference gene primers within the assay. To quantify the absolute abundance of each unique TCRbeta CDR3 rearrangement, sequence reads were collapsed and filtered. For each sample, productive Simpson clonality was calculated as the square root of Simpson's diversity index over productive rearrangements. TCRdb retrieved this table from immuneACCESS and kept in-frame rearrangements only. Not all clones are present; in checked studies, unresolved V genes account for under half, and no reason is known for the remainder. V, J and clone size are those of that table, while D and trimming were read from the DNA. In all, the sample holds approximately 190,000 clones, and roughly 80% of those were seen once. The ten biggest clones cover 5.2% of the sample.

Each collaborating institution followed its own protocols to collect whole blood in K2EDTA tubes. For TCRbeta analysis, collaborators shipped samples in one of three forms: frozen whole blood, isolated PBMCs, or DNA extracted from either of those sample types. In regard to this clone: Its antigen is currently not known. The input lacks base qualities; no much larger clone sits a single base away.

The chain couples TRBV6-5 to TRBJ1-2, and 7 bases in between align with TRBD1. The sequencing sample was made of peripheral blood. The source of this sequence is a woman aged 30 to 39 with acute or convalescent COVID-19. The CDR3 protein is CASRTDRSHYGYTF. DNA sequence: TGTGCCAGCAGAACGGACAGGTCCCACTATGGCTACACCTTC.